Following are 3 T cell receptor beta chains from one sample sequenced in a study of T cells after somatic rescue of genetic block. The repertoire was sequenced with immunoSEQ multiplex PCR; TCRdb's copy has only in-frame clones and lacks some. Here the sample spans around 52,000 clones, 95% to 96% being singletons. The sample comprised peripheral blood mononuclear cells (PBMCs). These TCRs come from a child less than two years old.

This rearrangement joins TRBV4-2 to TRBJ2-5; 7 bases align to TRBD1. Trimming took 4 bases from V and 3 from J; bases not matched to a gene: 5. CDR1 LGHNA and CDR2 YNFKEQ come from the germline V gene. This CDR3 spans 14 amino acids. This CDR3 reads CASSPWTGKETQYF. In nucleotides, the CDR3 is TGTGCCAGCAGCCCTTGGACAGGTAAAGAGACCCAGTACTTC.

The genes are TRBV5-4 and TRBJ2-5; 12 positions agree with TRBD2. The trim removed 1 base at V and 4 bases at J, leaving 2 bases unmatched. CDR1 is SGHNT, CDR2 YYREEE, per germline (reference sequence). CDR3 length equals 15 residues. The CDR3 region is CASSLRGLAGETQYF. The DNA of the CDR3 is TGTGCCAGCAGCTTGAGGGGACTAGCGGGAGAGACCCAGTACTTC.

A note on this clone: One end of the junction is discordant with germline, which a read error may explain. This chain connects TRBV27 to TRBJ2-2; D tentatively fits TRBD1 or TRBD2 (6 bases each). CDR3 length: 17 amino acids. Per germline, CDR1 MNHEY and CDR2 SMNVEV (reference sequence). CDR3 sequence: CASSPRYWGAGPGEPFF. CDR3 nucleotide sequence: TGTGCCAGCAGTCCGAGGTATTGGGGGGCTGGCCCCGGGGAGCCGTTTTTT.